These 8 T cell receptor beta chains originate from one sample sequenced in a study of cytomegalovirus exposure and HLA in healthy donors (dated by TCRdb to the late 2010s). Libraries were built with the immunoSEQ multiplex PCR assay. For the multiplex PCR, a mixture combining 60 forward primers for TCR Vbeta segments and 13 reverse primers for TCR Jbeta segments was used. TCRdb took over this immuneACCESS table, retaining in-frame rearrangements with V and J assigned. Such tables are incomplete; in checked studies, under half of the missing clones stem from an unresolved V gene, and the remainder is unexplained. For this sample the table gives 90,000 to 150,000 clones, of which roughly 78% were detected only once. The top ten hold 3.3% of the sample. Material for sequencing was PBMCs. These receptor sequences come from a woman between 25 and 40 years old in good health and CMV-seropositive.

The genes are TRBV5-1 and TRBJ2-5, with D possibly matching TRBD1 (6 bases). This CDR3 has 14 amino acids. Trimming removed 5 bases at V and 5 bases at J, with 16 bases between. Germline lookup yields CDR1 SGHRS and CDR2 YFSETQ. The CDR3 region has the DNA TGCGCCAGCAGTCCTGGACAGTTGGGGGAGACCCAGTACTTC. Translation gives CASSPGQLGETQYF.

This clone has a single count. The CDR3 sequence: CASSPSGGKYNEQFF. CDR3 nucleotides: TGTGCCAGCAGCCCGAGCGGGGGGAAGTACAATGAGCAGTTCTTC. This rearrangement joins TRBV7-2 to TRBJ2-1; 9 positions agree with TRBD2. CDR3 length equals 15 residues. Germline V gene data show CDR1 as SGHTA and CDR2 as FQGNSA. The trim removed 5 bases at V and 4 bases at J, leaving 6 bases unmatched.

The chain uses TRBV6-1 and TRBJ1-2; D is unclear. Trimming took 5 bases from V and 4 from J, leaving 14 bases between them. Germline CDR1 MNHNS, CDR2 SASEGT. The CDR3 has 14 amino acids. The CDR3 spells CASSQGGSSYGYTF. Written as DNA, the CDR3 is TGTGCCAGCAGTCAAGGCGGCAGTTCCTATGGCTACACCTTC.

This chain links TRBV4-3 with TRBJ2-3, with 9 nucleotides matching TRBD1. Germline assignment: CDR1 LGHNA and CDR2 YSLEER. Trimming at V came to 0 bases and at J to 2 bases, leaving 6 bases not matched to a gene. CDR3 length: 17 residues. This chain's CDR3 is CASSQDRGTGPTDTQYF. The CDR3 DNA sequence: TGCGCCAGCAGCCAAGACAGGGGGACAGGGCCCACAGATACGCAGTATTTT.

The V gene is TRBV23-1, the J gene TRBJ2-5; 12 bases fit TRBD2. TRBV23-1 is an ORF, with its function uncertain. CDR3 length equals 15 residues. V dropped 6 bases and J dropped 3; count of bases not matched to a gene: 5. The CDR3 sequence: CASSPSGGVEETQYF. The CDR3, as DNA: TGCGCCAGCAGCCCTAGCGGGGGGGTGGAAGAGACCCAGTACTTC.

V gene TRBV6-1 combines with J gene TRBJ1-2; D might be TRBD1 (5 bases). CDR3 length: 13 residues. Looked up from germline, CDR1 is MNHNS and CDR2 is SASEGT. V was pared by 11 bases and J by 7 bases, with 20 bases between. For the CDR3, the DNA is TGTGCCGCGGGAGGGTTAAGGGGTGGTGGCTACACCTTC. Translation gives CAAGGLRGGGYTF.

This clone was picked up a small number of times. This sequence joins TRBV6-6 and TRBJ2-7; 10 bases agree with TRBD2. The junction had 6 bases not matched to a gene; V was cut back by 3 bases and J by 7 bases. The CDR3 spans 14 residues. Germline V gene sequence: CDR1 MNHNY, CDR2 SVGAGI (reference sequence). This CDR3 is CASSYRTSGSEQYF. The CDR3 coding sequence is TGTGCCAGCAGTTATCGGACTAGCGGTTCGGAGCAGTACTTC.

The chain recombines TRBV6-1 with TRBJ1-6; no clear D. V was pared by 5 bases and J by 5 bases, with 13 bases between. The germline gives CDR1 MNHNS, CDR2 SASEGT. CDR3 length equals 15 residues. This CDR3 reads CASSSEWRNNSPLHF. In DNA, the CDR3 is TGTGCCAGCAGTTCTGAGTGGCGGAATAATTCACCCCTCCACTTT.